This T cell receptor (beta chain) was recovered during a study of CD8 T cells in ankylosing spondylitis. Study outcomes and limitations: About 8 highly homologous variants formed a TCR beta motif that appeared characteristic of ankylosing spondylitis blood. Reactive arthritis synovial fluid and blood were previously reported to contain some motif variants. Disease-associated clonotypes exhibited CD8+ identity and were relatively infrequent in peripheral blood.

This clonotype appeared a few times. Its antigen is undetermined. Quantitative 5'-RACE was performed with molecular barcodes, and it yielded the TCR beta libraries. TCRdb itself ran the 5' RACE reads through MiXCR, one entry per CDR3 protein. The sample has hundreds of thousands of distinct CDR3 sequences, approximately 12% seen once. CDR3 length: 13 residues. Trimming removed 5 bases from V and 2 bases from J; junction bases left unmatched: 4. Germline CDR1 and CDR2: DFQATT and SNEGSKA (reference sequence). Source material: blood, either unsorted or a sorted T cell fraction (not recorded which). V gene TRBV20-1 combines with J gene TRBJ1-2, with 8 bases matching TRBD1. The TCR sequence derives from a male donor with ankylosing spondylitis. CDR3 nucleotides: TGCAGTGCTCTGGGACAGGCAAACTATGGCTACACCTTC. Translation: CSALGQANYGYTF.